This T cell receptor (beta chain) is drawn from a study of T cell responses to AZD1222 COVID-19 vaccine. Findings of the study overall: Clonal diversity was possibly underestimated, and the donors were mostly white British, with more females. Samples come after the peak T cell response, not at day 14. Breadth and depth of Spike-specific TCRs rose after two AZD1222 doses.

Points on this clone: Its antigen remains unidentified.

TCRdb's table, derived via immunoSEQ multiplex PCR, lists solely in-frame clones and lacks some. The table shows fewer than 250,000 clones, with 85% to 95% occurring only once. The V and J ends lost 0 bases and 5 bases, in that order; junction bases with no gene match: 4. The CDR3 totals 14 residues. Germline assignment: CDR1 SGHTS and CDR2 YDEGEE. The clonotype was recovered from an adult in good health. The genes are TRBV5-8 and TRBJ2-7; 8 bases agree with TRBD1. The sequences come from peripheral blood, collected on day 0 of AZD1222 vaccination. For the CDR3, the DNA is TGTGCCAGCAGCTTGGGCCCAGGGGGCCACGAGCAGTACTTC. Protein sequence: CASSLGPGGHEQYF.